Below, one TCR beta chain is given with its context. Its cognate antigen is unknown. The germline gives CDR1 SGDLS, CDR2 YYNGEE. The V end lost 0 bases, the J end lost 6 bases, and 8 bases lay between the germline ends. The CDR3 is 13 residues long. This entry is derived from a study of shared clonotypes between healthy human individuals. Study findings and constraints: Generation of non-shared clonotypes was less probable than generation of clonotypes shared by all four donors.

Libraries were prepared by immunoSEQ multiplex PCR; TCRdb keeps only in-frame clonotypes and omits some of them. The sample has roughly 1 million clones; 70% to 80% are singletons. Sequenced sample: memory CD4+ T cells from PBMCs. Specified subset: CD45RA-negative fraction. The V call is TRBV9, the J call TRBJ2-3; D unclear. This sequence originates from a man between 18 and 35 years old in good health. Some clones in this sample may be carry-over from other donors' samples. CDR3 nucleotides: TGTGCCAGCAGCGTAGAAGTAGGGGATACGCAGTATTTT. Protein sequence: CASSVEVGDTQYF.